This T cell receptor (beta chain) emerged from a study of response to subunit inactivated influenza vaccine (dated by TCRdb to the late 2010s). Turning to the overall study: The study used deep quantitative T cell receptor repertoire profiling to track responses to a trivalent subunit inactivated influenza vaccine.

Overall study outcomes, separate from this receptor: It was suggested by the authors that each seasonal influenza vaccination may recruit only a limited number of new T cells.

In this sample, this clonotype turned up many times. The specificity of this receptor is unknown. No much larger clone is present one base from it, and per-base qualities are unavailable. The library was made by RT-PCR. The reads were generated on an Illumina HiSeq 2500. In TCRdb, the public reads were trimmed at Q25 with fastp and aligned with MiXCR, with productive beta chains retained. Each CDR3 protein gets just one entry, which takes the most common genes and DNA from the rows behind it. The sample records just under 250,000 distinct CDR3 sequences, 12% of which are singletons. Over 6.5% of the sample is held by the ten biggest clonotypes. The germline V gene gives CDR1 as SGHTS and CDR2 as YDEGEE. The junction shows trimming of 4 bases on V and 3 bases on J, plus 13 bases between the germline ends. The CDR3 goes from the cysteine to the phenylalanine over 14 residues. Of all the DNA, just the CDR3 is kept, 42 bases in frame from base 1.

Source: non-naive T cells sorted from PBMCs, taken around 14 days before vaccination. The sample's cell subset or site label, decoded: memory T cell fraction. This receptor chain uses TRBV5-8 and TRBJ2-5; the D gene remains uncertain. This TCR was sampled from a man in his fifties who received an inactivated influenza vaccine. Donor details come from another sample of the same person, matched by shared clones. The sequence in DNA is TGTGCCAGCAGCCCCGGATTCTCCAAAGAGACCCAGTACTTC. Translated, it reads CASSPGFSKETQYF. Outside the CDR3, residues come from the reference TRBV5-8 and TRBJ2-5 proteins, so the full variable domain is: EAGVTQSPTHLIKTRGQQATLRCSPISGHTSVYWYQQALGLGLQFLLWYDEGEERNRGNFPPRFSGRQFPNYSSELNVNALELEDSALYLCASSPGFSKETQYFGPGTRLLVL.